This T cell receptor (beta chain) came from a study of human T cells and chemical hapten exposure (dated by TCRdb to about 2021). Some background on the complete study: For sensitization, 2% DPC in acetone was applied to a 2 cm by 2 cm area of upper inner arm skin. Weekly therapeutic DPC doses were additionally applied to the scalp of patients throughout the roughly 23-week study period. Patch tests used Finn chambers with 0.01% DPC on the upper back, scored after 6 days by International Contact Dermatitis Research Group standards. Alopecia areata with under or over 50% scalp involvement, alopecia totalis and alopecia universalis were represented in the patient cohort, which was mostly female. Libraries were combined into a pool for sequencing, and differences in TCR yield between samples came mainly from small differences in library volumes within the pool. This study followed changes in the peripheral blood TCR repertoire in vivo during primary and secondary sensitization of alopecia patients to the hapten diphenylcyclopropenone (DPC). Patient blood was sampled pre-sensitization (week 0) and at 2, 6 and about 24 weeks after DPC sensitization. For TCR sequencing, blood came from about 29 alopecia patients at anywhere from one to four time points (pre-sensitization, 2, 6 and 24 weeks). What the authors observed across the whole study: A positive correlation was found between the number of PT1 expanded TCRs and patch test score, with significance reached at thresholds 8, 16 and 32 but not 4. After repeated subsampling, the strength of the expansion versus patch-test correlation and the threshold at which it became significant changed. Alopecia, a presumed autoimmune disease, was present in all patients, so the immune response of the patients might differ from that of healthy individuals. No change with DPC sensitization was found in the number of TCRs above 1 in 1000 frequency, and no evidence of global repertoire structure alterations was found. Expanded TCRs formed significantly more large CDR3 similarity clusters than pre-sensitization or healthy control sets, consistent with antigen-driven responses.

The time point tag for this specimen amounts to: patch test 2, 6 weeks after DPC sensitization. According to the study, the label for this sample's treatment or condition signals: therapeutic diphenylcyclopropenone sensitization with weekly scalp DPC. At each patch-test visit, blood was drawn before the patch test was applied. To be eligible, patients had to be aged 18 to 70, diagnosed with alopecia and judged suitable for DPC therapy, while pregnant patients were excluded. Unfractionated whole blood was collected in Tempus Blood RNA tubes, and total RNA was extracted from that blood. The receptor library was made with RACE. The instrument given in TCRdb is NextSeq 500. During library preparation, unique molecular identifiers were attached to individual cDNA molecules so that TCRs could be counted in a quantitative, reproducible way. Each blood RNA sample was used to sequence both TCR alpha and TCR beta chains. The authors' pipeline ran thus. The median number of TCRs per sample was approximately 93,000, ranging from about 20,000 to 750,000. V, J and CDR3 annotation of the TCR reads was carried out using the Decombinator software suite. For the PS versus PT1 abundance plots, all samples were subsampled to the same number of TCRs (28,000). Expanded TCRs were defined as absent before sensitization and observed at least eight times at the 2-week time point. TCRdb applied fastp at Q25 and MiXCR to the public reads, then kept only in-frame beta chains. When rows share a CDR3 protein, they turn into one entry using the most common DNA and genes. These V and J calls originate from TCRdb's pipeline instead of the authors' own analysis. The sample table records about 82,000 distinct CDR3 sequences; less than 8% of these occur just once. Under 1.5% of the sample is held by the ten biggest clonotypes.

This clonotype has more than one count but fewer than ten. What antigen it recognizes has not been identified. No base qualities exist here, and no much larger clone lies one base off it. The CDR3 measures 12 amino acids from cysteine to phenylalanine. Only the CDR3 region is kept as DNA, spanning 36 bases read in frame from base 1. Between the V and J ends, shortened by 5 bases and 5 bases respectively, the junction contains 13 bases. The germline V gene (reference sequence) provides CDR1 GTSNPN and CDR2 SVGIG. This receptor was identified in a woman in her twenties or thirties with alopecia areata. Some clones in this sample may be carry-over from other donors' samples. Sequencing used whole blood, obtained in connection with sensitization to the hapten diphenylcyclopropenone (DPC). The V and J segments used are TRBV30 and TRBJ2-7; the D gene is possibly TRBD1, with 6 bases matching. The CDR3 here reads CAWSKQGHEQYF. The DNA reads TGTGCCTGGTCGAAACAGGGACACGAGCAGTACTTC. With all but the CDR3 taken from the reference TRBV30 and TRBJ2-7 genes, the full variable domain is: SQTIHQWPATLVQPVGSPLSLECTVEGTSNPNLYWYRQAAGRGLQLLFYSVGIGQISSEVPQNLSASRPQDRQFILSSKKLLLSDSGFYLCAWSKQGHEQYFGPGTRLTVT.